Each of the 5 T cell receptor beta chains below was sequenced from the same sample in a study of T-cell memory formation after mild COVID-19 (dated by TCRdb to about 2021). The library was generated by 5' RACE. Sequencing took place on an Illumina NovaSeq 6000. TCRdb itself trimmed the public reads at Q25 with fastp, ran MiXCR and retained productive beta chains. One record per CDR3 amino acid sequence lists the most common genes and DNA. For this sample the table gives around 310,000 distinct CDR3 sequences, of which less than 20% were detected only once. The ten largest clones take up about 22% of the sample. The sequenced sample was PBMCs or a T cell subset sorted from them (not recorded which). Receptors were obtained from a man aged 18-30 years who had mild COVID-19 (a few samples of this study predate the infection). The sample titles of this study are shuffled in the database, so cell type and time point are left out; the donor was told from shared clones.

This clonotype showed up just a few times. For the CDR3, the DNA is TGTGCCAGCAGCTTAGCGAGGACGGCCAATGAGCAGTTCTTC. Residues: CASSLARTANEQFF. The gene calls are TRBV7-2 and TRBJ2-1; D unclear. In germline, CDR1 is SGHTA, CDR2 FQGNSA. The CDR3 totals 14 residues. V was shortened by 0 bases and J by 6 bases, with 9 bases between the two germline ends.

In its sample, this clonotype was seen a few times. The chain carries TRBV11-2 and TRBJ2-5; TRBD1 aligns across 8 bases. The CDR3 has 17 residues. Trimming removed 5 bases from V and 0 bases from J; junction bases left unmatched: 11. Per germline, CDR1 SGHAT and CDR2 FQNNGV. The CDR3 coding sequence is TGTGCCAGCAGCCCCAGACTTTCGGACAGGGACCAAGAGACCCAGTACTTC. This encodes CASSPRLSDRDQETQYF.

This clonotype appeared a few times. The rearrangement links TRBV7-9 to TRBJ1-2, with TRBD1 as a possible D gene (6 bases). The CDR3 spans 13 residues. The germline V gene has CDR1 SEHNR and CDR2 FQNEAQ (reference sequence). The germline V and J ends were trimmed by 5 bases and 6 bases, with 13 bases remaining between them. The CDR3 is CASSRGGANGYTF. The CDR3 coding sequence is TGTGCCAGCAGCCGAGGGGGGGCGAATGGCTACACCTTC.

This clonotype is a singleton in its sample. The chain combines TRBV6-5 with TRBJ2-1; D is possibly TRBD1 (6 bases). Trimming took off 1 base at V and 7 bases at J, with 14 bases between the two ends. This CDR3 is 15 amino acids long. CDR1 is MNHEY, CDR2 SVGAGI, per germline. This CDR3 reads CASSYFVGALNEQFF. The CDR3 nucleotides read TGTGCCAGCAGTTACTTCGTGGGGGCCCTTAATGAGCAGTTCTTC.

This chain uses TRBV14 with TRBJ2-5; D is unclear. CDR3 length: 12 residues. CDR1 is SGHDN, CDR2 FVKESK, per germline. Deletions cut 4 bases from V and 4 bases from J, with 7 bases between. The CDR3 is CASSPFGETQYF. CDR3 nucleotide sequence: TGTGCCAGCAGCCCGTTTGGAGAGACCCAGTACTTC.